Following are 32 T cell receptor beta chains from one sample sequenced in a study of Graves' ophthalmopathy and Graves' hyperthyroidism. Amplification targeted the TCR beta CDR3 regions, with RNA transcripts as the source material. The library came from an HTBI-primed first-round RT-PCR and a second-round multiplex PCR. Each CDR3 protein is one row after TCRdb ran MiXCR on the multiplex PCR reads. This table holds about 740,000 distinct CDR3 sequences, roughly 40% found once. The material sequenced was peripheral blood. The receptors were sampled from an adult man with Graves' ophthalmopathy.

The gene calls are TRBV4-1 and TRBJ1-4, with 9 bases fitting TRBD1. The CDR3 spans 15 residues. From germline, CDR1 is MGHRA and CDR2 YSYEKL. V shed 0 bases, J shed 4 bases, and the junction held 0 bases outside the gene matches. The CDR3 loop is CASSQETGGNEKLFF. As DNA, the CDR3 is TGCGCCAGCAGCCAAGAGACAGGGGGTAATGAAAAACTGTTTTTT.

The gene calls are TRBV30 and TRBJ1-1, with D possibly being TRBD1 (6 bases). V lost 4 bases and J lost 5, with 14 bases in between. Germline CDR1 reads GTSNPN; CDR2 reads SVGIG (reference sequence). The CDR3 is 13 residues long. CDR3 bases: TGTGCCTGGAAGCAGGGGCCGGGTACTGAAGCTTTCTTT. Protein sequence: CAWKQGPGTEAFF.

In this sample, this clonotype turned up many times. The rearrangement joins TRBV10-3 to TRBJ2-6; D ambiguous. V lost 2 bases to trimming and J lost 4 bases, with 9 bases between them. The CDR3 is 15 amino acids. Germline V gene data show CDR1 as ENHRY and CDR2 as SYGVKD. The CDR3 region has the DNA TGTGCCATCAGTGAGGCCACGGTCGGGGCCAACGTCCTGACTTTC. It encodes CAISEATVGANVLTF.

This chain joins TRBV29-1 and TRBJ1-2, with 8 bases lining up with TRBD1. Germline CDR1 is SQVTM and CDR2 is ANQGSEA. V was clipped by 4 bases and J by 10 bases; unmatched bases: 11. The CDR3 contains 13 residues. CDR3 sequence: CSVGRQGPMSYTF. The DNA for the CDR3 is TGCAGCGTTGGGCGACAGGGGCCGATGTCCTACACCTTC.

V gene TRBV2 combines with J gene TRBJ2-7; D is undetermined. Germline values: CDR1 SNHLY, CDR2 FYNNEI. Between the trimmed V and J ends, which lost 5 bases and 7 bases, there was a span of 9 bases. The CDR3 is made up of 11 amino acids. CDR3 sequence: CASSYGREQYF. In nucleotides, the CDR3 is TGTGCCAGCAGTTACGGACGTGAGCAGTACTTC. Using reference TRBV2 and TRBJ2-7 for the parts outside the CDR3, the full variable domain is EPEVTQTPSHQVTQMGQEVILRCVPISNHLYFYWYRQILGQKVEFLVSFYNNEISEKSEIFDDQFSVERPDGSNFTLKIRSTKLEDSAMYFCASSYGREQYFGPGTRLTVT.

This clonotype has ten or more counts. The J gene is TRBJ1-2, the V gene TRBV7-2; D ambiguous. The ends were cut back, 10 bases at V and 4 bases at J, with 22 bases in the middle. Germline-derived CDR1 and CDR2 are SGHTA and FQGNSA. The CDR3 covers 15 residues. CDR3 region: CAIALAREHPYGYTF. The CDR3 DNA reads TGTGCCATAGCCCTTGCTAGGGAGCATCCCTATGGCTACACCTTC.

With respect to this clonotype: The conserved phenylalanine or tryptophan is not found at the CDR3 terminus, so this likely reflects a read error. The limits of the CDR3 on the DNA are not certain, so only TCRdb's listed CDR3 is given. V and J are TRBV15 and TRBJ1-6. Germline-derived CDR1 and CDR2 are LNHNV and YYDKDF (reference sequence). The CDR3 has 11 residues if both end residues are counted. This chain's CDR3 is CATSRVAAPNY.

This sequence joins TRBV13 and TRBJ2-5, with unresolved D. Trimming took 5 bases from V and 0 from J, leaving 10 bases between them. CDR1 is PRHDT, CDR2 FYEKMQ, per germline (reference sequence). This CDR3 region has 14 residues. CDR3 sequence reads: CASSIFLDQETQYF. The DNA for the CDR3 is TGTGCCAGCAGCATCTTTCTAGACCAAGAGACCCAGTACTTC.

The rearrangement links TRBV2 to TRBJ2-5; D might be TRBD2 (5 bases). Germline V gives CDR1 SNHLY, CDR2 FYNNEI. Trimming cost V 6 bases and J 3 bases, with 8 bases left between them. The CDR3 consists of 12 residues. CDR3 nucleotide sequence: TGTGCCAGCAGCCACGGGGAAGAGACCCAGTACTTC. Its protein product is CASSHGEETQYF.

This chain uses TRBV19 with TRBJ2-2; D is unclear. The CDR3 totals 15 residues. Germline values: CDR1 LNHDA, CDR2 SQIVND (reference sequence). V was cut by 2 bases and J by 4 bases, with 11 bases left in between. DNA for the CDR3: TGTGCCAGTAGTATATCCGGTGTTCGCACCGGGGAGCTGTTTTTT. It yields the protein CASSISGVRTGELFF.

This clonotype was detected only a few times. The CDR3 loop is CATSRAPGGTGELFF. DNA of the CDR3: TGTGCCACCAGCAGAGCTCCAGGGGGCACCGGGGAGCTGTTTTTT. The chain is built from TRBV15 and TRBJ2-2; 7 bases fit TRBD1. CDR3 length: 15 amino acids. The trim removed 1 base at V and 4 bases at J, leaving 3 bases unmatched. The germline CDR1 and CDR2 sequences are LNHNV and YYDKDF (reference sequence).

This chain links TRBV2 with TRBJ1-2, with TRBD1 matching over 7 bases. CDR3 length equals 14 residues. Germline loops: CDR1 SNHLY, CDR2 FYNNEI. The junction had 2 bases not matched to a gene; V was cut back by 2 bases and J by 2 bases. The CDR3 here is CASSEIQGNYGYTF. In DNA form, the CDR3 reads TGTGCCAGCAGTGAAATACAGGGGAACTATGGCTACACCTTC.

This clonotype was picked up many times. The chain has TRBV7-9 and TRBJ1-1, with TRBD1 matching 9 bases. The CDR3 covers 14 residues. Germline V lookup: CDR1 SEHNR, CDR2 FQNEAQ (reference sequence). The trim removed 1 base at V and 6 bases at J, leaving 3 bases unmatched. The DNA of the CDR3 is TGTGCCAGCAGCTTAGGGGACAGGGAGGCTGAAGCTTTCTTT. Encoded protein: CASSLGDREAEAFF.

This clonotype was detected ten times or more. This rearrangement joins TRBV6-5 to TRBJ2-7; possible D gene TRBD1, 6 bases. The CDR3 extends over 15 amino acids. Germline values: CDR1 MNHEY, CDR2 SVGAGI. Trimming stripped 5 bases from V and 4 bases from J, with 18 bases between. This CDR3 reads CASSEAQGSAYEQYF. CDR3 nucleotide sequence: TGTGCCAGCAGTGAAGCGCAGGGGAGCGCGTACGAGCAGTACTTC.

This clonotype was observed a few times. CDR3 DNA: TGCGCCAGCAGCTTGGTTGGGGGGCGAGTCACCGGGGAGCTGTTTTTT. Its translation is CASSLVGGRVTGELFF. This rearrangement joins TRBV5-1 to TRBJ2-2, with D perhaps given as TRBD1 or TRBD2 (6 bases each). Trimming removed 0 bases at V and 4 bases at J, with 13 bases between. CDR3 length: 16 amino acids. Per the germline V gene, CDR1 is SGHRS and CDR2 is YFSETQ.

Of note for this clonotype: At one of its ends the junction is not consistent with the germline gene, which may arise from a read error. The CDR3, as DNA: TGTGCCAGCAGTTACGGGGGGGCTTTAGGCGGCACCATATATTTT. It specifies CASSYGGALGGTIYF. This rearrangement joins TRBV10-3 to TRBJ1-3, with TRBD1 as a possible D gene (6 bases). Germline V CDR1 and CDR2: ENHRY, SYGVKD. The CDR3 covers 15 residues.

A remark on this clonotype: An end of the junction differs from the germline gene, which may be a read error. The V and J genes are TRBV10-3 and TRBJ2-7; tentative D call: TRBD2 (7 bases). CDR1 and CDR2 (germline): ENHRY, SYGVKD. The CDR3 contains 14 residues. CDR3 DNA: TGTGCCAGCAGTTTAAGGGGGAGGGACAACGAGCAGTACTTC. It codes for CASSLRGRDNEQYF.

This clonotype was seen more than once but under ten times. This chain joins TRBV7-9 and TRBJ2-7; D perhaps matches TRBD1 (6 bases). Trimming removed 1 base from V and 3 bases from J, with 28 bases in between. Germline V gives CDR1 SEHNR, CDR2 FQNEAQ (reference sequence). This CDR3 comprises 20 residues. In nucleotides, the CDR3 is TGTGCCAGCAGCTTAGTTTCCCCCCGCTTTTACCGTAGGACAGTCTACGAGCAGTACTTC. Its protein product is CASSLVSPRFYRRTVYEQYF.

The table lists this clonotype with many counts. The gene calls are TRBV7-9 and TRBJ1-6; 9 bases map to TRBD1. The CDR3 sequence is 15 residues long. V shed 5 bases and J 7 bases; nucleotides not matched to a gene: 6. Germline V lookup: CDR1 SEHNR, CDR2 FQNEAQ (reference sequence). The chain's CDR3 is CASSVQGARNSPLHF. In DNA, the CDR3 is TGTGCCAGCAGCGTACAGGGGGCGCGCAATTCACCCCTCCACTTT.

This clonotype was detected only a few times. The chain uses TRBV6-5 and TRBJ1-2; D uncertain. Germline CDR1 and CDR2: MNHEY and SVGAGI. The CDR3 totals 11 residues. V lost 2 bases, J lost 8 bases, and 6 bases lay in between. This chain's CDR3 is CASSYAGGYTF. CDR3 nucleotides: TGTGCCAGCAGTTACGCTGGAGGCTACACCTTC.

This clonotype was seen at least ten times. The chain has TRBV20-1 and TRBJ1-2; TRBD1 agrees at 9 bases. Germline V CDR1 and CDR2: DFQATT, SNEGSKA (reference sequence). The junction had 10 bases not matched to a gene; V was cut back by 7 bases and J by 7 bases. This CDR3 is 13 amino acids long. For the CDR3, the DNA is TGCAGTGGCGGGACAGGGTCGATCGGTGGCTACACCTTC. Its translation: CSGGTGSIGGYTF.

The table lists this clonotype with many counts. CDR3 sequence (DNA): TGCAGCGTTGACCCAGGGCAGGAGTACTATGGCTACACCTTC. Protein: CSVDPGQEYYGYTF. The rearrangement links TRBV29-1 to TRBJ1-2; TRBD1 might be the D (5 bases). The CDR3 loop spans 14 amino acids. With 3 bases removed from V and 3 bases from J, the gap between germline ends came to 14 bases. Per the germline V gene, CDR1 is SQVTM and CDR2 is ANQGSEA.

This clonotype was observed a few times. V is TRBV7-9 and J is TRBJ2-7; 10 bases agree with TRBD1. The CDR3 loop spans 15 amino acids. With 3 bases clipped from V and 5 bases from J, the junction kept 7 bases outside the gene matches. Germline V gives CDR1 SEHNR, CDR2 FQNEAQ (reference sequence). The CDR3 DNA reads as TGTGCCAGCAGCTTGCGGGACAGGGGTATGAACGAGCAGTACTTC. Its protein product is CASSLRDRGMNEQYF.

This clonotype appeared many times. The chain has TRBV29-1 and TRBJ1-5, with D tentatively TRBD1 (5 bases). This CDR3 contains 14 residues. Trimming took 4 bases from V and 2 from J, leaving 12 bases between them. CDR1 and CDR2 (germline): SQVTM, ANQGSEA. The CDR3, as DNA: TGCAGCGTTGCTTCCTGGGGACGCAATCAGCCCCAGCATTTT. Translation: CSVASWGRNQPQHF.

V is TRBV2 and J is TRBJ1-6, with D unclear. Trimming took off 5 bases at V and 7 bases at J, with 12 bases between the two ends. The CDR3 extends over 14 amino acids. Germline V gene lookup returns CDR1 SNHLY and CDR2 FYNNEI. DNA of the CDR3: TGTGCCAGCAGTTCGGTACAAGGGAATTCACCCCTCCACTTT. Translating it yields CASSSVQGNSPLHF.

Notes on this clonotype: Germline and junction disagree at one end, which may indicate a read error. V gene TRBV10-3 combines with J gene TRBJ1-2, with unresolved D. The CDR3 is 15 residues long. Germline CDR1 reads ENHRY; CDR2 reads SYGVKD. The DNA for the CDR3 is TGTGCCAGCAGTTACCTCCAGGAGCCCAACTATGGCTACACCTTC. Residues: CASSYLQEPNYGYTF.

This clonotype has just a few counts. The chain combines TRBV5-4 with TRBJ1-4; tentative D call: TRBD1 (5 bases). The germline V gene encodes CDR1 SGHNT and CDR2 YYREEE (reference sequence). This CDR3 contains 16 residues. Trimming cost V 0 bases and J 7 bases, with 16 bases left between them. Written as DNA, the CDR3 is TGTGCCAGCAGCTTGGACGGGGGTACGGGTCGTGAAAAACTGTTTTTT. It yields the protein CASSLDGGTGREKLFF.

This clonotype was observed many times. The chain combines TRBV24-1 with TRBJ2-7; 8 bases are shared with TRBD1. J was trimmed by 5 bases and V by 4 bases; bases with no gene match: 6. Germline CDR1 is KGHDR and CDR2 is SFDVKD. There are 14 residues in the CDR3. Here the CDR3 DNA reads TGTGCCACCAGTGACGGACAGGGTGGCAACGAGCAGTACTTC. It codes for CATSDGQGGNEQYF.

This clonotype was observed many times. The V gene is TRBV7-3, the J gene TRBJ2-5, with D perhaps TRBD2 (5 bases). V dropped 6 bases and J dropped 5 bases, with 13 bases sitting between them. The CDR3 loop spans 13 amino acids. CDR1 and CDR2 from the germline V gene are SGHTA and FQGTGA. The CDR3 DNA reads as TGTGCCAGCAGTAGGGAGCATGGGGAGACCCAGTACTTC. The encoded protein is CASSREHGETQYF.

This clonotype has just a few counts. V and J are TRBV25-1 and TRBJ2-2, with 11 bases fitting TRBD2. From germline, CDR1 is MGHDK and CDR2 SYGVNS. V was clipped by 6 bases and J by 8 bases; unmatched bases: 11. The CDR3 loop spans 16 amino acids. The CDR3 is CASSLKPSGGYGELFF. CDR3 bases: TGTGCCAGCAGCTTAAAGCCTAGCGGGGGGTATGGGGAGCTGTTTTTT. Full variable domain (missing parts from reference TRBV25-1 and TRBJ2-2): EADIYQTPRYLVIGTGKKITLECSQTMGHDKMYWYQQDPGMELHLIHYSYGVNSTEKGDLSSESTVSRIRTEHFPLTLESARPSHTSQYLCASSLKPSGGYGELFFGEGSRLTVL.

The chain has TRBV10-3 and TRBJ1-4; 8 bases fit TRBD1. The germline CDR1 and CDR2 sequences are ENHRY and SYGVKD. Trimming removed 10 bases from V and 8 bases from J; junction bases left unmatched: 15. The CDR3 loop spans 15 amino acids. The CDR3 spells CASRPGQGFNEKLFF. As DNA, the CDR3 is TGTGCCAGCCGACCTGGACAGGGATTCAACGAAAAACTGTTTTTT.

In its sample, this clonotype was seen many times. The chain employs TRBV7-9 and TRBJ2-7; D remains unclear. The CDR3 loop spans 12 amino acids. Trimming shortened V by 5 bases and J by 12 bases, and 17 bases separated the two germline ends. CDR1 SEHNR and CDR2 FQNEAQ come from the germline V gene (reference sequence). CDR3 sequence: CASSGTTRLAYF. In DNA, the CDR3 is TGTGCCAGCAGCGGAACGACGCGACTTGCGTACTTC.